This TCR beta chain was retrieved from a study of cytomegalovirus exposure and HLA in healthy donors. Findings and limits, study-wide: Rates of TCR association differed by HLA locus in a later analysis, with DRB1 highest and HLA-C lowest. Information on immune exposure was restricted to one variable (CMV serostatus). Rarity marked most TCR sequences, yet some public TCRs occurred in many donors. The productive fraction for most TCR beta V segments was about 87% or about 30% in an earlier analysis.

PCR primers comprised 60 Vbeta and 13 Jbeta primers. Using immunoSEQ multiplex PCR, the repertoire was profiled, and TCRdb retains in-frame clones only, with some absent. This sample's clone table lists about 140,000 clones. As for this clone: The antigen remains undetermined.

The source of this sequence is a male donor in good health and CMV-seronegative. Sequencing was done on a sample of PBMCs.

The CDR3 DNA is TGTGCCAGTAGTCACGCAGGTAGCAATCAGCCCCAGCATTTT. Residues: CASSHAGSNQPQHF. V and J are TRBV19 and TRBJ1-5; D is ambiguous. This CDR3 region has 14 residues. Germline V gene lookup returns CDR1 LNHDA and CDR2 SQIVND (reference sequence). V gave up 5 bases and J gave up 0 bases, with 8 bases separating them.